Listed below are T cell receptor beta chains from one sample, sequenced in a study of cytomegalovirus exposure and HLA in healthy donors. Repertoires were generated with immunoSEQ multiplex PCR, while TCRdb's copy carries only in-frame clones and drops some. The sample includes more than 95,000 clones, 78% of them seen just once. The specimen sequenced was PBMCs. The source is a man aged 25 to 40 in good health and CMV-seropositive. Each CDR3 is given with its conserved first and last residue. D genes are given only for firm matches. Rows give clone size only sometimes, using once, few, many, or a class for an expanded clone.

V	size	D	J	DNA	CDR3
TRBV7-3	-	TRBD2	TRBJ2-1	TGTGCCAGCAGCTTAAATCTAGCGGCGAATGAGCAGTTCTTC	CASSLNLAANEQFF
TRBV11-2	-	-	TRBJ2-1	TGTGCCAGCAGCTTAGAGCCCGGACTCGTCAATGAGCAGTTCTTC	CASSLEPGLVNEQFF
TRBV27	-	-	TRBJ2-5	TGTGCCAGCAGTTTATCGTTGAAGAGGGAGACCCAGTACTTC	CASSLSLKRETQYF
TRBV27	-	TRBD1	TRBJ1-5	TGTGCCAGCGCGGGACAGTACAATCAGCCCCAGCATTTT	CASAGQYNQPQHF
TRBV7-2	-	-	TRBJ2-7	TGTGCCAGCAGCTATATGGAGTCTAGCGAGCAGTACTTC	CASSYMESSEQYF
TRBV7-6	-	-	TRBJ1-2	TGTGCCAGCAGCTTAGAGGAGGCCAGCTATGGCTACACCTTC	CASSLEEASYGYTF
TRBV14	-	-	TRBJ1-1	TGTGCCAGCAGCATCGGTAACACTGAAGCTTTCTTT	CASSIGNTEAFF
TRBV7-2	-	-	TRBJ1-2	TGTGCCAGCACCGCGGAGGGGATCTATGGCTACACCTTC	CASTAEGIYGYTF
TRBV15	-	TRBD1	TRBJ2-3	TGTGCCACCAGCACGCGACAGGGTGGATGGGCAGATACGCAGTATTTT	CATSTRQGGWADTQYF
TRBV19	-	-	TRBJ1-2	TGTGCCAGTAACTTTCAGGGCTACGACTATGGCTACACCTTC	CASNFQGYDYGYTF
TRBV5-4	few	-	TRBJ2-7	TGTGCCAGCAGCTTGAGCGACGAGCAGTACTTC	CASSLSDEQYF
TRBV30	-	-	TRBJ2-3	TGTGCCTGGAGGGAACACAAGACAGGAACAGATACGCAGTATTTT	CAWREHKTGTDTQYF
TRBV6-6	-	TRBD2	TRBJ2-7	TGTGCCAGCAGTTACTCACCGACTAGCGGAGCCTACGAGCAGTACTTC	CASSYSPTSGAYEQYF
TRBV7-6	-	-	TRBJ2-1	TGTGCCAGCAGCTTAGAGCAGGGGAGACGCAATGAGCAGTTCTTC	CASSLEQGRRNEQFF
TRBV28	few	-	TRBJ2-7	TGTGCCAGCAGTCCAGGATACGAGCAGTACTTC	CASSPGYEQYF
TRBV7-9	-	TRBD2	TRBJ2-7	TGTGCCGGGGGGACTAGCGGGAGAACGAACGAGCAGTACTTC	CAGGTSGRTNEQYF
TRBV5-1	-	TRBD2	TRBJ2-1	TGCGCCAGCAGCCAAGGACTAGCGGGAGGCTACAATGAGCAGTTCTTC	CASSQGLAGGYNEQFF
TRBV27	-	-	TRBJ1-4	TGTGCCAGCAGTCTAAGGATGGGGGCGACTAATGAAAAACTGTTTTTT	CASSLRMGATNEKLFF
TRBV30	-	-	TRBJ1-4	TGTGCCTGGAGACGGGGAAGTAGCTACGAAAAACTGTTTTTT	CAWRRGSSYEKLFF
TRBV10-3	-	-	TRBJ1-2	TGTGCCATCAGTGATCCGCCAGGCTCAACTAACTATGGCTACACCTTC	CAISDPPGSTNYGYTF
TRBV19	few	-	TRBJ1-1	TGTGCCAGCCGACCGGGGAGCACTGAAGCTTTCTTT	CASRPGSTEAFF
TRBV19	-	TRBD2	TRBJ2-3	TGTGCCAGTACCAACGGCGGGGGGCCTGGACGGGAGGGCTTCACAGATACGCAGTATTTT	CASTNGGGPGREGFTDTQYF
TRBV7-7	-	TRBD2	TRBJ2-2	TGTGCCAGCAGCTTAGCGGGAGGGACCGGGGAGCTGTTTTTT	CASSLAGGTGELFF
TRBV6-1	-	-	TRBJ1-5	TGTGCCAGCAGAGTTCAGGGAATCAATCAGCCCCAGCATTTT	CASRVQGINQPQHF
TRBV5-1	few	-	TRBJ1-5	TGCGCCAGCAGCTTGGAATCAGGGGGCAATCAGCCCCAGCATTTT	CASSLESGGNQPQHF
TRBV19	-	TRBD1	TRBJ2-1	TGTGCCAGTAGTATTTCGGACAGGGCCTACAATGAGCAGTTCTTC	CASSISDRAYNEQFF
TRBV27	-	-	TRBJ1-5	TGTGCCAGCAGTTCCTTGGCAAGCGACAATCAGCCCCAGCATTTT	CASSSLASDNQPQHF
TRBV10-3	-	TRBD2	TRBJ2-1	TGTGCCATCAGTGAGTCTATGGCGGGAGGAGCCAATGAGCAGTTCTTC	CAISESMAGGANEQFF